One sample yielded the 19 T cell receptor beta chains listed below, sequenced in a study of T-cell memory formation after mild COVID-19. TCRdb reprocessed the 5' RACE reads via MiXCR and lists one record per CDR3 protein. The sample carries under 700,000 distinct CDR3 sequences, roughly 22% recorded once. Sequencing was performed on PBMCs or a T cell subset sorted from them (not recorded which). Receptors originate from an adult woman who had mild COVID-19 (a few samples of this study predate the infection). Cell type and time point are not known.

To note about this clonotype: Being one base from a much bigger clone, this may be a read error. The rearrangement uses TRBV7-3 and TRBJ1-1; TRBD1 matches at 7 bases. Unmatched junction bases numbered 7, after V lost 2 bases and J lost 7 bases. The CDR3 consists of 14 residues. Germline-derived CDR1 and CDR2 are SGHTA and FQGTGA. The CDR3 sequence is CASSLQGEDLEAFF. Here the CDR3 DNA reads TGTGCCAGCAGCTTACAGGGGGAGGACCTTGAAGCTTTCTTT.

The CDR3 reads CASSTRTSGNFEQFF. CDR3 nucleotides: TGTGCCAGCAGTACGCGGACTAGCGGGAACTTTGAGCAGTTCTTC. J is TRBJ2-1 and V is TRBV6-5, with 12 nucleotides matching TRBD2. Germline-derived CDR1 and CDR2 are MNHEY and SVGAGI. The junction had 8 bases not matched to a gene; V was cut back by 5 bases and J by 9 bases. The CDR3 has 15 amino acids.

This clonotype was seen a handful of times. The chain uses TRBV12-3 or TRBV12-4 and TRBJ1-2; 7 positions match TRBD1. V shed 6 bases, J shed 4 bases, and the junction held 8 bases outside the gene matches. The CDR3 has 14 residues. The CDR3, as DNA: TGTGCCAGCAGGTCCGGGACAGCTGTCTATGGCTACACCTTC. It yields the protein CASRSGTAVYGYTF.

The gene calls are TRBV29-1 and TRBJ1-5; a weak D match, TRBD1 (6 bases). The CDR3 totals 13 residues. Germline lookup yields CDR1 SQVTM and CDR2 ANQGSEA. Trimming stripped 6 bases from V and 7 bases from J, with 16 bases between. CDR3 nucleotide sequence: TGCAGCGTCCTCGACAGGAGGGGGCAGCCCCAGCATTTT. This translates into CSVLDRRGQPQHF. The full variable domain, rest sourced from reference TRBV29-1 and TRBJ1-5, is SAVISQKPSRDICQRGTSLTIQCQVDSQVTMMFWYRQQPGQSLTLIATANQGSEATYESGFVIDKFPISRPNLTFSTLTVSNMSPEDSSIYLCSVLDRRGQPQHFGDGTRLSIL.

This clonotype showed up many times. This chain joins TRBV7-6 and TRBJ2-7; unclear D gene. The length of the CDR3 is 16 residues. V lost 3 bases and J 2 bases, leaving 17 bases between the germline ends. In germline, CDR1 is SGHVS, CDR2 FNYEAQ. The chain's CDR3 is CASSFSVASTAYEQYF. The CDR3 bases are TGTGCCAGCAGCTTTAGTGTCGCATCAACGGCCTACGAGCAGTACTTC.

This clonotype showed up just a few times. The V gene is TRBV7-2, the J gene TRBJ2-4; TRBD1 or TRBD2 may be the D gene (5 bases each). Germline V gene sequence: CDR1 SGHTA, CDR2 FQGNSA. This CDR3 has 14 amino acids. Trimming shortened V by 5 bases and J by 11 bases, and 19 bases separated the two germline ends. CDR3 sequence: CASSGGSGGTVQYF. CDR3 in DNA: TGTGCCAGCAGCGGGGGATCAGGTGGGACCGTTCAGTACTTC.

This clonotype appeared a few times. The chain links TRBV24-1 to TRBJ2-3; D is ambiguous. Germline V lookup: CDR1 KGHDR, CDR2 SFDVKD. This CDR3 is 14 amino acids long. The germline V and J ends were trimmed by 4 bases and 1 base, with 8 bases remaining between them. CDR3 amino acids: CATSDPVGTDTQYF. CDR3 sequence (DNA): TGTGCCACCAGTGACCCGGTCGGCACAGATACGCAGTATTTT.

The V and J genes are TRBV6-1 and TRBJ2-2, with D uncertain. Germline CDR1 is MNHNS and CDR2 is SASEGT. V was trimmed by 6 bases and J by 4 bases, leaving 9 bases between them. The CDR3 covers 13 residues. CDR3 amino acids: CASRTAGTGELFF. The CDR3 DNA is TGTGCCAGCAGAACTGCTGGCACCGGGGAGCTGTTTTTT.

Only a few counts were recorded for this clonotype. This chain uses TRBV5-5 with TRBJ2-2; D perhaps matches TRBD2 (6 bases). Trimming removed 7 bases at V and 0 bases at J, with 10 bases between. The CDR3 is made up of 14 amino acids. Germline V gives CDR1 SGHKS, CDR2 YYEKEE (reference sequence). The CDR3 spells CASGTPANTGELFF. The CDR3 DNA is TGTGCCAGCGGGACTCCCGCGAACACCGGGGAGCTGTTTTTT. The whole variable domain, remainder taken from reference TRBV5-5 and TRBJ2-2, is DAGVTQSPTHLIKTRGQQVTLRCSPISGHKSVSWYQQVLGQGPQFIFQYYEKEERGRGNFPDRFSARQFPNYSSELNVNALLLGDSALYLCASGTPANTGELFFGEGSRLTVL.

This clonotype showed up just a few times. The V and J genes are TRBV3-1 and TRBJ2-1, with 7 bases that match TRBD2. This CDR3 is 17 amino acids long. Germline values: CDR1 LGHDT, CDR2 YNNKEL (reference sequence). The V gene end was trimmed by 1 base and the J gene end by 0 bases; junction bases not matched to a gene: 6. CDR3 sequence (DNA): TGTGCCAGCAGCCAAGTACAGCGGGGAAGCTCCTACAATGAGCAGTTCTTC. Translation gives CASSQVQRGSSYNEQFF.

The genes are TRBV14 and TRBJ2-7; D gene unclear. V lost 3 bases and J 7 bases, leaving 16 bases between the germline ends. Germline V CDR1 and CDR2: SGHDN, FVKESK. The length of the CDR3 is 14 residues. The CDR3 sequence: CASSQSVLGLEQYF. The CDR3 DNA reads TGTGCCAGCAGCCAGTCGGTCCTCGGGCTTGAGCAGTACTTC.

This clonotype was seen only a few times. The genes are TRBV7-8 and TRBJ2-5; no firm D call. The germline V gene encodes CDR1 SGHVS and CDR2 FQNEAQ. V lost 0 bases to trimming and J lost 4 bases, with 6 bases between them. The CDR3 totals 13 residues. Here the CDR3 reads CASSLATGETQYF. The CDR3 nucleotides read TGTGCCAGCAGCTTAGCGACGGGAGAGACCCAGTACTTC.

The chain has TRBV18 and TRBJ2-5, with 8 positions matching TRBD2. The CDR3 sequence is 15 residues long. In germline, CDR1 is KGHSH, CDR2 LQKENI. J gave up 5 bases and V 0 bases, and 5 bases lay outside the gene matches. CDR3 sequence: CASSPPTSVRETQYF. In nucleotides, the CDR3 is TGTGCCAGCTCACCACCGACTAGCGTCAGGGAGACCCAGTACTTC.

This clonotype was seen only a few times. This chain connects TRBV4-1 to TRBJ2-3; 12 nucleotides align to TRBD2. The germline V gene encodes CDR1 MGHRA and CDR2 YSYEKL. This CDR3 is built from 17 residues. Trimming at V came to 1 base and at J to 6 bases, leaving 8 bases not matched to a gene. The CDR3 DNA sequence: TGCGCCAGCAGCCAAGTCTCTAGCGGGGGGGCTAGGGATACGCAGTATTTT. Translating gives CASSQVSSGGARDTQYF.

This clonotype has a single count. The chain is built from TRBV12-3 or TRBV12-4 and TRBJ1-1; unclear D gene. CDR3 length equals 13 residues. The V gene lost 3 bases and the J gene lost 9 bases, with 14 bases spanning the gap. The CDR3 is CASSLAGASQAFF. In DNA, the CDR3 is TGTGCCAGCAGTTTGGCGGGAGCCAGCCAAGCTTTCTTT.

The CDR3, as DNA: TGCGCCAGCAGCCAAGCCATAGCGGCCCTCACTGAGCAGTTCTTC. Translating it yields CASSQAIAALTEQFF. J is TRBJ2-1 and V is TRBV4-1; weak D call: TRBD2 (6 bases). The CDR3 totals 15 residues. Germline assignment: CDR1 MGHRA and CDR2 YSYEKL. Trimming removed 1 base from V and 9 bases from J, with 16 bases in between.

In its sample, this clonotype was seen once. The gene calls are TRBV7-3 and TRBJ2-2, with 11 bases identical to TRBD1. The V segment lost 5 bases and the J segment 5 bases; nucleotides outside the gene matches: 7. Germline lookup yields CDR1 SGHTA and CDR2 FQGTGA. The CDR3 covers 16 residues. The CDR3 region has the DNA TGTGCCAGCAGCACAGGGGGGACAGGGGGTACCGGGGAGCTGTTTTTT. Amino acids: CASSTGGTGGTGELFF.

The chain uses TRBV11-2 and TRBJ2-4, with a tentative D call TRBD1 (6 bases). This CDR3 is 13 amino acids long. The V end was cut by 5 bases, the J end by 5 bases, with 10 bases between. CDR1 and CDR2 (germline): SGHAT, FQNNGV. CDR3 amino acids: CASSLGGQNIQYF. As DNA, the CDR3 is TGTGCCAGCAGCCTTGGGGGCCAAAACATTCAGTACTTC.

The V gene is TRBV6-6, the J gene TRBJ2-1; TRBD1 matches 7 bases. The germline CDR1 and CDR2 sequences are MNHNY and SVGAGI (reference sequence). The CDR3 is 15 residues long. V was clipped by 2 bases and J by 0 bases; unmatched bases: 1. The CDR3 is CASSYGDSSYNEQFF. The CDR3 DNA reads as TGTGCCAGCAGTTACGGGGACAGCTCCTACAATGAGCAGTTCTTC.